This T cell receptor (beta chain) originates from a study of blood T cell repertoires in COVID-19. Study-wide background: COVID-19 samples from acute and convalescent phases originated in the United States, Italy and Spain. From T cells, B-cell-depleted T cells, or PBMCs came the material, which was cDNA or gDNA.

The protocol was immunoSEQ multiplex PCR, while the TCRdb copy is restricted to in-frame clones and leaves out a portion. Among more than 95,000 clones listed, roughly 85% were seen once. The germline gives CDR1 LNHDA, CDR2 SQIVND (reference sequence). The J segment lost 3 bases and the V segment lost 5 bases, leaving 3 bases of the junction unmatched. This CDR3 contains 15 residues. The receptor was isolated from a man aged 30 to 39 with acute or convalescent COVID-19. The chain combines TRBV19 with TRBJ2-2, with TRBD1 matching 10 bases. The specimen was peripheral blood. As DNA, the CDR3 is TGTGCCAGTAGTGCCGGGACAGGGGACACCGGGGAGCTGTTTTTT. The encoded protein is CASSAGTGDTGELFF.